The 7 T cell receptor beta chains presented below share a single source sample, sequenced in a study of T cell responses to AZD1222 COVID-19 vaccine. Sequencing used immunoSEQ multiplex PCR; TCRdb keeps in-frame clones, though not all of them. Of 150,000 to 180,000 clones listed, 88% are singletons. Material: peripheral blood, obtained on day 0 of AZD1222 vaccination. These TCRs come from an adult in good health.

This chain connects TRBV5-6 to TRBJ2-3; unclear D gene. The V gene lost 3 bases and the J gene lost 1 base, with 9 bases spanning the gap. In germline, CDR1 is SGHDT, CDR2 YYEEEE. The CDR3 extends over 14 amino acids. The CDR3 DNA follows: TGTGCCAGCAGCTCCGTTAGGGGCACAGATACGCAGTATTTT. Translation gives CASSSVRGTDTQYF.

The chain joins TRBV5-1 to TRBJ1-4; a weak D match, TRBD1 (5 bases). This CDR3 comprises 14 residues. The V end was cut by 0 bases, the J end by 4 bases, with 7 bases between. Looked up from germline, CDR1 is SGHRS and CDR2 is YFSETQ. CDR3 bases: TGCGCCAGCAGCTTGGACGGACATAATGAAAAACTGTTTTTT. Amino acid sequence: CASSLDGHNEKLFF.

The chain employs TRBV21-1 and TRBJ1-2; the table's D call, TRBD1, was not checked against the DNA. TRBV21-1 is a recognized pseudogene. This CDR3 has 17 amino acids. DNA of the CDR3: TGTGCCAGCAGCGAAGGGGGGAACAGGGCTCCAGTCTATGGCTACACCTTC. It specifies CASSEGGNRAPVYGYTF.

The chain is built from TRBV5-6 and TRBJ2-2, with D perhaps assigned TRBD1 or TRBD2 (5 bases each). Trimming removed 0 bases from V and 0 bases from J, with 6 bases in between. This CDR3 contains 15 residues. Germline V lookup: CDR1 SGHDT, CDR2 YYEEEE. The CDR3 DNA sequence: TGTGCCAGCAGCTTGGCGGGGCCGAACACCGGGGAGCTGTTTTTT. The encoded protein is CASSLAGPNTGELFF.

The V call is TRBV6-8, the J call TRBJ1-5; D gene uncertain. Between the trimmed V and J ends, which lost 3 bases and 3 bases, there was a span of 15 bases. This CDR3 contains 16 residues. CDR1 and CDR2 from the germline V gene are MNHGY and SAAAGT. DNA for the CDR3: TGTGCCAGCAGTTATGGTCAGGCCTTTCTCAATCAGCCCCAGCATTTT. As protein: CASSYGQAFLNQPQHF.

The rearrangement links TRBV10-3 to TRBJ2-2; 12 positions match TRBD1. The CDR3 is 20 amino acids. In germline, CDR1 is ENHRY, CDR2 SYGVKD. V lost 1 base and J lost 0; bases outside the gene matches: 9. The DNA for the CDR3 is TGTGCCATCAGTGAGTTGGGGACAGGGGGCCCGAAGGCGAACACCGGGGAGCTGTTTTTT. This sequence encodes CAISELGTGGPKANTGELFF.

V is TRBV9 and J is TRBJ2-2, with D hard to call. Germline CDR1 is SGDLS and CDR2 is YYNGEE. The V end was cut by 4 bases, the J end by 3 bases, with 4 bases between. This CDR3 comprises 12 residues. The CDR3: CASSTDTGELFF. Here the CDR3 DNA reads TGTGCCAGCAGCACCGACACCGGGGAGCTGTTTTTT.